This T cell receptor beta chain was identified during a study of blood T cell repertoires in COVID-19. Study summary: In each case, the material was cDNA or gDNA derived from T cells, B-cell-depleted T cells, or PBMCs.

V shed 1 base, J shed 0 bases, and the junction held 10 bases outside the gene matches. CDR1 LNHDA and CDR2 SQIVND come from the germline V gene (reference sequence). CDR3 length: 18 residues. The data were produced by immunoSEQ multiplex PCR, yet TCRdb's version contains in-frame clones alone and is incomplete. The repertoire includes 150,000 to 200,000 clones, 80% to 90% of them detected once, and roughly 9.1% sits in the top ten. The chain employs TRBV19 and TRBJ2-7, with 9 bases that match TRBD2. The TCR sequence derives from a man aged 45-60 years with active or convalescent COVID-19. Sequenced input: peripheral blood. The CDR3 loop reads CASSIGPSGVTGSYEQYF. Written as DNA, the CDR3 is TGTGCCAGTAGTATAGGCCCTAGCGGGGTAACCGGCTCCTACGAGCAGTACTTC.